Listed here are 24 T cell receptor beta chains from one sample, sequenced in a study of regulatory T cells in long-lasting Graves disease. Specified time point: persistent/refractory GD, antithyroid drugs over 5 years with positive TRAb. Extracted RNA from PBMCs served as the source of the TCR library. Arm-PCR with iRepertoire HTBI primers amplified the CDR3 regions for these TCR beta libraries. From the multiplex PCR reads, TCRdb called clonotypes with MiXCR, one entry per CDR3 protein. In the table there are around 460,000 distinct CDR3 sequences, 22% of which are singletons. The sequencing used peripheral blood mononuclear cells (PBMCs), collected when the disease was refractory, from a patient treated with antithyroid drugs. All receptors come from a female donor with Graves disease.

For the CDR3, the DNA is TGTGCCAGCAGAGCGACTAGCAGCCGAATTGAGCAGTACTTC. Its translation is CASRATSSRIEQYF. The V gene is TRBV6-2 or TRBV6-3, the J gene TRBJ2-7; TRBD2 aligns across 7 bases. Looked up from germline, CDR1 is MNHEY and CDR2 is SVGEGT. This CDR3 region has 14 residues. Trimming cost V 6 bases and J 7 bases; bases outside gene matches: 12.

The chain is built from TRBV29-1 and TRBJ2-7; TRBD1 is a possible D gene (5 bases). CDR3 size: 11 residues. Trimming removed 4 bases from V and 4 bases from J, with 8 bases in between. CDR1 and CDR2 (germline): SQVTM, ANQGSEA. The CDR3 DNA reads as TGCAGCGTTGTTGCAGGGTACGAGCAGTACTTC. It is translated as CSVVAGYEQYF.

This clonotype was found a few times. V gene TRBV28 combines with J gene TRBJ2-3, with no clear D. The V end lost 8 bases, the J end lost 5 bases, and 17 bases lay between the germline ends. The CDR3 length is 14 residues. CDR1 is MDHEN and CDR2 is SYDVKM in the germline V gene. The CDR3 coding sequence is TGTGCCAGCGAATCACCCGGAACGGGAGATACGCAGTATTTT. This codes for CASESPGTGDTQYF.

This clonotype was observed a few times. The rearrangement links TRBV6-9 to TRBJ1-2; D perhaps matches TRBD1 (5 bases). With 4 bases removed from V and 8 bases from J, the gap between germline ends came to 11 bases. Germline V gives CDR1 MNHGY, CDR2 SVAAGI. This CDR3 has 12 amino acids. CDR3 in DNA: TGTGCCAGCAGTTCGCAGGGCGGAGGCTACACCTTC. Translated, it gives CASSSQGGGYTF.

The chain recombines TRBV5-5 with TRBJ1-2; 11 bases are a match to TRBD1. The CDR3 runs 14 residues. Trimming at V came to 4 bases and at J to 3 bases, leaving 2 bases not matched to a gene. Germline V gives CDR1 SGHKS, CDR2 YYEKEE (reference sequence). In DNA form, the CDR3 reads TGTGCCAGCAGCCGGACAGGGGGCTACTATGGCTACACCTTC. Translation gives CASSRTGGYYGYTF.

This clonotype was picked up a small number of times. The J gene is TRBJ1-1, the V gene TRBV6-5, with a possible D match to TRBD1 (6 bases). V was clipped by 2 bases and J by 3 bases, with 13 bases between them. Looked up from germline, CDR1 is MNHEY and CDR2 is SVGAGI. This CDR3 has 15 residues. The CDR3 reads CASSYLGGPYTEAFF. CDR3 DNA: TGTGCCAGCAGTTACCTTGGGGGGCCGTACACTGAAGCTTTCTTT.

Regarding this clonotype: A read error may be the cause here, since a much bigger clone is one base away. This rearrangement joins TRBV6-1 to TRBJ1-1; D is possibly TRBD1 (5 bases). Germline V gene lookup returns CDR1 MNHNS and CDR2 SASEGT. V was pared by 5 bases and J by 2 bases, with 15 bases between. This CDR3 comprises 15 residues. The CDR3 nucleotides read TGTGCCAGCAGTAAAGTCCCGGGACTCAACACTGAAGCTTTCTTT. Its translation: CASSKVPGLNTEAFF.

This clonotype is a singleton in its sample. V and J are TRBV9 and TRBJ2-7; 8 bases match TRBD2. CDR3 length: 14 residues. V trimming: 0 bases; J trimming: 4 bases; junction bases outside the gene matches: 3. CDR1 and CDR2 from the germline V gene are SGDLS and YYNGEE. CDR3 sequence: CASSVGGLGYEQYF. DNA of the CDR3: TGTGCCAGCAGCGTAGGGGGACTAGGGTACGAGCAGTACTTC.

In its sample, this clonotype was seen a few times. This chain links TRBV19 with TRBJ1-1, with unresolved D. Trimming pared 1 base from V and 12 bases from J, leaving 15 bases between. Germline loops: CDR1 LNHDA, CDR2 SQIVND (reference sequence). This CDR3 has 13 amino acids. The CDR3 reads CASSIVYSDAPFF. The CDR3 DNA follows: TGTGCCAGTAGTATAGTTTATTCGGATGCGCCTTTCTTT. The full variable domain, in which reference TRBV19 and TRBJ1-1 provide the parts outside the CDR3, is DGGITQSPKYLFRKEGQNVTLSCEQNLNHDAMYWYRQDPGQGLRLIYYSQIVNDFQKGDIAEGYSVSREKKESFPLTVTSAQKNPTAFYLCASSIVYSDAPFFGQGTRLTVV.

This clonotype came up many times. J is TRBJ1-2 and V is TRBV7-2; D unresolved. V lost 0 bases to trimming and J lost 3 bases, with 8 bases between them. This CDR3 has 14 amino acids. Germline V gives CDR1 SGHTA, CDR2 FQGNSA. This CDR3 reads CASSLAQLYYGYTF. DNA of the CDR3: TGTGCCAGCAGCTTAGCGCAGCTTTACTATGGCTACACCTTC.

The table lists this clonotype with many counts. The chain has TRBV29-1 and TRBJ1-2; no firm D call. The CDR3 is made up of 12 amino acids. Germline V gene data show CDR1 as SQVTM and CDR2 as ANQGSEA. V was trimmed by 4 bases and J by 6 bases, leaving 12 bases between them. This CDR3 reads CSVGGQSHGYTF. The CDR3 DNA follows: TGCAGCGTTGGTGGGCAGAGTCATGGCTACACCTTC.

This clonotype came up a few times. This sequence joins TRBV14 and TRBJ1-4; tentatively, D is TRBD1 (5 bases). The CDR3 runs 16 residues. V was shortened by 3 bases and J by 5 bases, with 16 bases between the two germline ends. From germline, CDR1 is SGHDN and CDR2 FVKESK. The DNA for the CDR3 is TGTGCCAGCAGCCAGCAGGGAACGGGACGGAATGAAAAACTGTTTTTT. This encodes CASSQQGTGRNEKLFF.

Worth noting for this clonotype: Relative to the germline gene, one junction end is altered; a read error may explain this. The CDR3 loop reads CAGSLWGSNQPQHF. CDR3 DNA sequence: TGTGCCGGCAGTTTATGGGGTAGCAATCAGCCCCAGCATTTT. This chain uses TRBV27 with TRBJ1-5; no firm D call. This CDR3 spans 14 amino acids. Looked up from germline, CDR1 is MNHEY and CDR2 is SMNVEV (reference sequence).

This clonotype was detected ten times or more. CDR3 coding DNA: TGTGCCAGCAGTTCGAACAGGGATGGTGAAAAACTGTTTTTT. As protein: CASSSNRDGEKLFF. The chain carries TRBV12-3 or TRBV12-4 and TRBJ1-4; TRBD1 might be the D (6 bases). The ends were cut back, 4 bases at V and 7 bases at J, with 13 bases in the middle. The CDR3 length is 14 residues.

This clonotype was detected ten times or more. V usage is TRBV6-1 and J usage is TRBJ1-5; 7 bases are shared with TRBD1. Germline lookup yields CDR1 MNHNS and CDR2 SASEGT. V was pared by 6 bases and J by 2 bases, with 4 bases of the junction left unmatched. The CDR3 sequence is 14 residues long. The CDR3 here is CASRAGTGNQPQHF. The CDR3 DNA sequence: TGTGCCAGCAGGGCCGGGACAGGCAATCAGCCCCAGCATTTT.

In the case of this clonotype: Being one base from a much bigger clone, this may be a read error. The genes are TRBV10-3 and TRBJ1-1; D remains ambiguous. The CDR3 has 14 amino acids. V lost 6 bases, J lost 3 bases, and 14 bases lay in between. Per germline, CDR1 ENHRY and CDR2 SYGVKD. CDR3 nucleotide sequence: TGTGCCATCAGCCCAGCGGGCGGGGACACTGAAGCTTTCTTT. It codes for CAISPAGGDTEAFF.

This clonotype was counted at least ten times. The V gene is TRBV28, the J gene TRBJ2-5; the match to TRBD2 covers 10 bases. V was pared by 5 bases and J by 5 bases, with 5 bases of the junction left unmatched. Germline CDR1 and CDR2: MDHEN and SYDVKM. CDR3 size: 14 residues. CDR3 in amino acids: CASSTAGGTETQYF. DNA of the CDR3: TGTGCCAGCAGTACAGCGGGGGGGACGGAGACCCAGTACTTC.

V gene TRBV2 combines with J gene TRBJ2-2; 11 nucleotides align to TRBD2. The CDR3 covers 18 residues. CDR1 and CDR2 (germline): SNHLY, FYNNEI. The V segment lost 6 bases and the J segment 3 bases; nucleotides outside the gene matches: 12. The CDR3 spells CASSLTTSGVGYTGELFF. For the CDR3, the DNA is TGTGCCAGCAGCTTAACGACTAGCGGGGTGGGGTACACCGGGGAGCTGTTTTTT. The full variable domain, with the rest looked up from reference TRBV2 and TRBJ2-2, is EPEVTQTPSHQVTQMGQEVILRCVPISNHLYFYWYRQILGQKVEFLVSFYNNEISEKSEIFDDQFSVERPDGSNFTLKIRSTKLEDSAMYFCASSLTTSGVGYTGELFFGEGSRLTVL.

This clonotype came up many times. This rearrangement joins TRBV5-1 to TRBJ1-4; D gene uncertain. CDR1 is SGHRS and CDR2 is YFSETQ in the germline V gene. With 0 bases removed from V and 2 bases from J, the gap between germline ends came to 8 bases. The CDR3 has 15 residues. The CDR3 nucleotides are TGCGCCAGCAGCTTGGAGGGCCAGACTAATGAAAAACTGTTTTTT. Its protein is CASSLEGQTNEKLFF.

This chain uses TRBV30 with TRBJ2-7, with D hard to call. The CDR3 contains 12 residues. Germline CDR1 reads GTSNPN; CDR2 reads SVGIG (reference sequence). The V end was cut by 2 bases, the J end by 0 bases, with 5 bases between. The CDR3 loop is CAWSLVSYEQYF. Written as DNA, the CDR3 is TGTGCCTGGAGTCTAGTCTCCTACGAGCAGTACTTC. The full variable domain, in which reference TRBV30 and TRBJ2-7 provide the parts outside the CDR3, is SQTIHQWPATLVQPVGSPLSLECTVEGTSNPNLYWYRQAAGRGLQLLFYSVGIGQISSEVPQNLSASRPQDRQFILSSKKLLLSDSGFYLCAWSLVSYEQYFGPGTRLTVT.

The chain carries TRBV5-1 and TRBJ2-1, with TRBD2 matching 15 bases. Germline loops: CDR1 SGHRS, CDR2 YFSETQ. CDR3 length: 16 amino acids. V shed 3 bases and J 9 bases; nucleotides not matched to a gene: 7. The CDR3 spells CASSWTSGGELGEQFF. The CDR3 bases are TGCGCCAGCAGCTGGACTAGCGGGGGGGAATTAGGTGAGCAGTTCTTC.

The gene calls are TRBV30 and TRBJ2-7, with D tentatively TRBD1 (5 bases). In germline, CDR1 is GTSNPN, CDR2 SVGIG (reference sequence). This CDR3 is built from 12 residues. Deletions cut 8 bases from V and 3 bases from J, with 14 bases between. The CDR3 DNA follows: TGTGCCCGGTCGGCAGGGAACTACGAGCAGTACTTC. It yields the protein CARSAGNYEQYF.

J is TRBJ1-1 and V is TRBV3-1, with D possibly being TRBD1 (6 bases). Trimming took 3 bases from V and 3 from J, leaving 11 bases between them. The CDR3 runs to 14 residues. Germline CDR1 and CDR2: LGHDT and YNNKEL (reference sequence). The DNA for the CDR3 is TGTGCCAGCAGCCAGGACGGACAGTACACTGAAGCTTTCTTT. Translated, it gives CASSQDGQYTEAFF.

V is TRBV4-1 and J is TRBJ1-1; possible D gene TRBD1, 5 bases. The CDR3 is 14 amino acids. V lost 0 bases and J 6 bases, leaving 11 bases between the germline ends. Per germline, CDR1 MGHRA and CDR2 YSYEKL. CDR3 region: CASSQENPGAEAFF. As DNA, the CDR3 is TGCGCCAGCAGCCAAGAAAACCCGGGGGCTGAAGCTTTCTTT.